These 12 T cell receptor beta chains share one sample of origin, sequenced in a study of breast tumors, draining lymph nodes, adjacent tissues. Each CDR3 protein is one row after TCRdb ran MiXCR on the multiplex PCR reads. The table has about 89,000 distinct CDR3 sequences, approximately 28% seen once. Axillary draining lymph nodes of breast cancer patients supplied the node samples. Sequencing was carried out using axillary lymph node tissue. The source is a female donor with breast cancer. Some clones in this sample may be carry-over from other donors' samples.

In its sample, this clonotype was seen a few times. V and J are TRBV29-1 and TRBJ2-5, with TRBD1 matching 7 bases. Germline trimming cut 3 bases from V and 10 bases from J; bases unmatched to any gene: 8. Germline loops: CDR1 SQVTM, CDR2 ANQGSEA. CDR3 length: 12 residues. CDR3 sequence (DNA): TGCAGCGTTGACCTGACAGGGAGAAACCAGTACTTC. It translates to CSVDLTGRNQYF.

This clonotype was recorded many times. V is TRBV25-1 and J is TRBJ2-1; a possible D gene is TRBD1 (5 bases). The CDR3 runs to 13 residues. The germline gives CDR1 MGHDK, CDR2 SYGVNS. Deletions cut 7 bases from V and 8 bases from J, with 15 bases between. CDR3 in DNA: TGTGCCAGCATCGGAAGGGTAGGGGATGAGCAGTTCTTC. Its translation is CASIGRVGDEQFF.

The table lists this clonotype with a few counts. A clone one base away is much larger, so this may be a read error. The chain joins TRBV5-6 to TRBJ2-2, with 8 nucleotides matching TRBD2. Germline CDR1 is SGHDT and CDR2 is YYEEEE. The CDR3 is 15 residues long. Unmatched junction bases numbered 9, after V lost 5 bases and J lost 6 bases. CDR3 sequence reads: CASRQAGANAGELFF. Here the CDR3 DNA reads TGTGCCAGCAGACAAGCGGGAGCCAACGCCGGGGAGCTGTTTTTT.

V gene TRBV20-1 combines with J gene TRBJ2-6, with D perhaps TRBD2 (5 bases). The V gene lost 3 bases and the J gene lost 4 bases, with 19 bases spanning the gap. Germline V gene data show CDR1 as DFQATT and CDR2 as SNEGSKA (reference sequence). The CDR3 contains 17 residues. CDR3 DNA: TGCAGTGCTAGCCCACCCCTGGGGAGAGAGGGGGCCAACGTCCTGACTTTC. Translation: CSASPPLGREGANVLTF.

This clonotype was seen ten or more times. The rearrangement joins TRBV6-2 or TRBV6-3 to TRBJ2-2; 9 bases fit TRBD2. This CDR3 has 16 residues. Germline CDR1 and CDR2: MNHEY and SVGEGT. Trimming removed 10 bases from V and 6 bases from J; junction bases left unmatched: 15. The CDR3: CATTGGVSGSPGELFF. The CDR3 coding sequence is TGTGCCACCACAGGAGGAGTTAGCGGGAGCCCCGGGGAGCTGTTTTTT.

This clonotype has ten or more counts. A much more abundant neighbour one base away suggests this may be a read error. The gene calls are TRBV20-1 and TRBJ2-7, with 7 bases matching TRBD1. The CDR3 has 15 residues. The germline V gene has CDR1 DFQATT and CDR2 SNEGSKA (reference sequence). V was clipped by 0 bases and J by 1 base; unmatched bases: 6. CDR3 in DNA: TGCAGTGCTAGAGAAGGAAGGGGGCGGTCCTACGAGCAGTACTTC. As protein: CSAREGRGRSYEQYF.

This clonotype was counted many times. For the CDR3, the DNA is TGTGCCACCAGTGACCCCGGACCCCCGGGTCAGCCCCAGCATTTT. This sequence encodes CATSDPGPPGQPQHF. V is TRBV24-1 and J is TRBJ1-5; D gene ambiguous. Germline V lookup: CDR1 KGHDR, CDR2 SFDVKD. Trimming cost V 4 bases and J 6 bases, with 15 bases left between them. This CDR3 is built from 15 residues.

This chain links TRBV20-1 with TRBJ2-7; D not certain. Trimming took off 0 bases at V and 5 bases at J, with 14 bases between the two ends. This CDR3 region has 14 residues. The V gene's germline CDR1 is DFQATT and CDR2 SNEGSKA (reference sequence). Written as DNA, the CDR3 is TGCAGTGCTAGAGACTCTGCAGGAGTTAACGAGCAGTACTTC. This codes for CSARDSAGVNEQYF.

This clonotype was seen just once. The chain joins TRBV6-5 to TRBJ1-1; TRBD1 matches at 11 bases. The germline V gene encodes CDR1 MNHEY and CDR2 SVGAGI. The CDR3 consists of 16 residues. V lost 0 bases and J lost 4; bases outside the gene matches: 4. CDR3 amino acids: CASSYSGQGVTTEAFF. In DNA, the CDR3 is TGTGCCAGCAGTTACTCGGGACAGGGGGTCACCACTGAAGCTTTCTTT.

This clonotype was seen many times. This chain uses TRBV11-2 with TRBJ2-5; 7 nucleotides agree with TRBD1. Germline lookup yields CDR1 SGHAT and CDR2 FQNNGV. CDR3 size: 15 residues. V trimming: 1 base; J trimming: 5 bases; junction bases outside the gene matches: 7. The CDR3 sequence: CASSLVRGLGETQYF. The CDR3 DNA reads TGTGCCAGCAGCTTAGTTAGGGGGCTGGGGGAGACCCAGTACTTC.

This clonotype was counted many times. A much larger clone lies one base from this, so it may be a read error. The chain couples TRBV11-3 to TRBJ2-7, with TRBD2 as a possible D gene (5 bases). The CDR3 loop spans 14 amino acids. In germline, CDR1 is SGHNT, CDR2 YENEEA. CDR3 residues: CASRTTTDSYVQYF. Here the CDR3 DNA reads TGTGCCAGCAGGACGACTACAGACTCCTACGTGCAGTACTTC.

This clonotype has a count of ten or more. The chain couples TRBV20-1 to TRBJ1-4, with D perhaps matching TRBD1 (5 bases). This CDR3 region has 14 residues. V lost 3 bases to trimming and J lost 5 bases, with 13 bases between them. CDR1 is DFQATT and CDR2 is SNEGSKA in the germline V gene (reference sequence). This CDR3 is CSARLLRGNEKLFF. The CDR3 region has the DNA TGCAGTGCTAGGCTACTGAGGGGAAATGAAAAACTGTTTTTT.